These 3 T cell receptor beta chains were sequenced from one sample in a study of cytomegalovirus exposure and HLA in healthy donors. Amplification used 60 Vbeta primers and 13 Jbeta primers. The repertoire was sequenced with immunoSEQ multiplex PCR; TCRdb's copy has only in-frame clones and lacks some. The sample contains approximately 90,000 clones, over 75% of which appear only once. Material: PBMCs. The origin of the receptors is a man in his forties in good health and CMV-seronegative.

The chain uses TRBV28 and TRBJ2-7; 8 positions agree with TRBD1. V lost 3 bases, J lost 4 bases, and 8 bases stayed unmatched. Germline CDR1 reads MDHEN; CDR2 reads SYDVKM. This CDR3 is built from 15 residues. This CDR3 reads CASSLTGAIVYEQYF. Written as DNA, the CDR3 is TGTGCCAGCAGTTTGACAGGGGCGATCGTTTACGAGCAGTACTTC.

This clone showed up just a few times. The rearrangement links TRBV19 to TRBJ2-2, with D possibly matching TRBD2 (6 bases). V was trimmed by 7 bases and J by 6 bases, leaving 6 bases between them. The CDR3 extends over 11 amino acids. Per germline, CDR1 LNHDA and CDR2 SQIVND (reference sequence). The CDR3 region is CASKRAGELFF. CDR3 coding DNA: TGTGCCAGTAAGCGGGCCGGGGAGCTGTTTTTT. The full variable domain, its missing parts supplied by reference TRBV19 and TRBJ2-2, is DGGITQSPKYLFRKEGQNVTLSCEQNLNHDAMYWYRQDPGQGLRLIYYSQIVNDFQKGDIAEGYSVSREKKESFPLTVTSAQKNPTAFYLCASKRAGELFFGEGSRLTVL.

This clone was seen a single time. V and J are TRBV10-3 and TRBJ2-3; 12 nucleotides align to TRBD2. Germline V lookup: CDR1 ENHRY, CDR2 SYGVKD. The CDR3 loop spans 19 amino acids. J gave up 0 bases and V 6 bases, and 13 bases lay outside the gene matches. CDR3: CAISLRASGGATSTDTQYF. The DNA of the CDR3 is TGTGCCATCAGCCTCCGGGCTAGCGGGGGGGCCACTAGCACAGATACGCAGTATTTT.